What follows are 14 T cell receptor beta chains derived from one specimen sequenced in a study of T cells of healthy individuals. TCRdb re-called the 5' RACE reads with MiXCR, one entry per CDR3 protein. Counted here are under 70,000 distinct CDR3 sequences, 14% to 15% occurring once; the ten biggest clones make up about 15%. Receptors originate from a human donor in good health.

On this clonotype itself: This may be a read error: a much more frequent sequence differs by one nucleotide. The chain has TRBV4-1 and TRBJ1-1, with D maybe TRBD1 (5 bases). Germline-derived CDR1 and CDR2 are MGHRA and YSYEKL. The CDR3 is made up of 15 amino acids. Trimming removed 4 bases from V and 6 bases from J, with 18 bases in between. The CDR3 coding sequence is TGCGCCAGCAGCCCGCACTCTTTTATGGGGCCTGAAGCTTTCTTT. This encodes CASSPHSFMGPEAFF.

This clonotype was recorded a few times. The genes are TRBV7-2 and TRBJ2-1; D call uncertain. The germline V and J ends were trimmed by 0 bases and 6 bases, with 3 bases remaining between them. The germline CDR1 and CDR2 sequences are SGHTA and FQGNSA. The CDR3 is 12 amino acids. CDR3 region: CASSLAPNEQFF. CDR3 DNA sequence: TGTGCCAGCAGCTTAGCCCCCAATGAGCAGTTCTTC.

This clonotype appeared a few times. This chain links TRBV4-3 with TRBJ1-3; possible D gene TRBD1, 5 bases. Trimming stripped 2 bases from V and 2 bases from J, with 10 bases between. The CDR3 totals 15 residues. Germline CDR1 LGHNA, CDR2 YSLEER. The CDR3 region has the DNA TGCGCCAGCAGCCAAACCGGGACCCCTGGAAACACCATATATTTT. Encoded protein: CASSQTGTPGNTIYF.

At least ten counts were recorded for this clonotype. CDR3 nucleotides: TGTGCCAGCAGTGCTACGGCCCTACCGCGACTCGGAGGGCCTGGAAACACCATATATTTT. Residues: CASSATALPRLGGPGNTIYF. The chain is built from TRBV27 and TRBJ1-3; D is undetermined. Germline V gene lookup returns CDR1 MNHEY and CDR2 SMNVEV (reference sequence). V was clipped by 5 bases and J by 2 bases, with 28 bases between them. The CDR3 sequence is 20 residues long.

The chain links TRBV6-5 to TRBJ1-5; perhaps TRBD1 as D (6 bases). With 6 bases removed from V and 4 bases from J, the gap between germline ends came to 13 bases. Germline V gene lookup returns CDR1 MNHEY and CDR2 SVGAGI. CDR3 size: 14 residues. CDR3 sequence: CASSPGTLNQPQHF. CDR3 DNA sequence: TGTGCCAGCAGCCCCGGGACACTGAATCAGCCCCAGCATTTT.

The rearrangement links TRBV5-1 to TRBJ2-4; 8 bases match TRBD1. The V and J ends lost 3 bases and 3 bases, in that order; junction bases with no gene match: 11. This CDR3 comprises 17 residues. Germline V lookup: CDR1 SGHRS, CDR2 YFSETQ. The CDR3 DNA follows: TGCGCCAGCAGCTCTAACTTCCTACAGGGGGGCAAAAACATTCAGTACTTC. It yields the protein CASSSNFLQGGKNIQYF.

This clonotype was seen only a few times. Here the CDR3 reads CATSDFRTSGQETQYF. For the CDR3, the DNA is TGTGCCACCAGTGATTTCAGGACTAGCGGCCAAGAGACCCAGTACTTC. The genes are TRBV24-1 and TRBJ2-5; 10 nucleotides match TRBD2. There are 16 residues in the CDR3. The trim removed 1 base at V and 1 base at J, leaving 2 bases unmatched. CDR1 is KGHDR and CDR2 is SFDVKD in the germline V gene.

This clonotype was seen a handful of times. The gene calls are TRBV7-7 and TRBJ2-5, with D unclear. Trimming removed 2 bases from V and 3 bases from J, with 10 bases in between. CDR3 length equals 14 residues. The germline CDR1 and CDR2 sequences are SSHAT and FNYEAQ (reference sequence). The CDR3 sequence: CASSLQLEEETQYF. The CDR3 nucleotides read TGTGCCAGCAGCTTACAGCTAGAAGAAGAGACCCAGTACTTC. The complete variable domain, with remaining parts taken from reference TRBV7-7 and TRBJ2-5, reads GAGVSQSPRYKVTKRGQDVTLRCDPISSHATLYWYQQALGQGPEFLTYFNYEAQPDKSGLPSDRFSAERPEGSISTLTIQRTEQRDSAMYRCASSLQLEEETQYFGPGTRLLVL.

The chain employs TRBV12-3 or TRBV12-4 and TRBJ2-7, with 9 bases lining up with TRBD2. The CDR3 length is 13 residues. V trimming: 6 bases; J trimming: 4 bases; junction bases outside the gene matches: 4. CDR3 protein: CASRPSGGYEQYF. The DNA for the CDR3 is TGTGCCAGCAGACCAAGCGGGGGGTACGAGCAGTACTTC.

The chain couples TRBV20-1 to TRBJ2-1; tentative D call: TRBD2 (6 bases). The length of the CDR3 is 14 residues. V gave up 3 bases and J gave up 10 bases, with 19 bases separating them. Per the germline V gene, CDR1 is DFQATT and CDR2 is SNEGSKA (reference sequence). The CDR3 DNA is TGCAGTGCTAGGTCGGTGGGAGGAACGGGGGAGCAGTTCTTC. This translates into CSARSVGGTGEQFF.

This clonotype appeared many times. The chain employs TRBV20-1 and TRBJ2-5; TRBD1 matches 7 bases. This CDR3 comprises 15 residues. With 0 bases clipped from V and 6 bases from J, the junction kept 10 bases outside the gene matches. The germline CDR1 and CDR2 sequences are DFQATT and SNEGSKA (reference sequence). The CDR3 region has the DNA TGCAGTGCTAGAGATGGAGACAGGGCTTACAAGACCCAGTACTTC. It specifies CSARDGDRAYKTQYF.

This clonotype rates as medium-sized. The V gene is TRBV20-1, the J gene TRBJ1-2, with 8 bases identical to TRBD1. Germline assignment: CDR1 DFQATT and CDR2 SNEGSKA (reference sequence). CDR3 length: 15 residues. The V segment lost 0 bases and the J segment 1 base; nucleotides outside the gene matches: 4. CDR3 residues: CSAREQGVHNYGYTF. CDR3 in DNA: TGCAGTGCTAGAGAACAGGGGGTCCATAACTATGGCTACACCTTC.

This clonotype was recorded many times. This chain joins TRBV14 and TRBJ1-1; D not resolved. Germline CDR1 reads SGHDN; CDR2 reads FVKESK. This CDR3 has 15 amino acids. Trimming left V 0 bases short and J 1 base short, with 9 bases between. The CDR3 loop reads CASSQDPGGNTEAFF. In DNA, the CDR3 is TGTGCCAGCAGCCAAGATCCGGGCGGGAACACTGAAGCTTTCTTT.

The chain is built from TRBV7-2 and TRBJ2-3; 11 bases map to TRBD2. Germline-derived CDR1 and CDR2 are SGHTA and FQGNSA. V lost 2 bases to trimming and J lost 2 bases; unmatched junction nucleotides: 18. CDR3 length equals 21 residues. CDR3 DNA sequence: TGTGCCAGCAGCTTAACTCGGCCTAGCGGGGGGAGGATGTGGGCCACAGATACGCAGTATTTT. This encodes CASSLTRPSGGRMWATDTQYF.